The sequence of this T cell receptor beta chain was determined in a study of T cell responses to AZD1222 COVID-19 vaccine. As regards this clone: Its matching antigen is unknown.

J gave up 3 bases and V 3 bases, and 2 bases lay outside the gene matches. The CDR3 is made up of 14 amino acids. CDR1 and CDR2 from the germline V gene are SGHTA and FQGTGA. Assay used: immunoSEQ multiplex PCR; TCRdb lists only in-frame clones, some missing. This table holds 120,000 to 150,000 clones, 85% to 95% found once. General study findings and limits: With dominance at 160-218 and 743-854, vaccine-associated CD4 TCRs spanned spike. Every sample of the repertoires postdated the peak T cell response. Two AZD1222 administrations were followed by greater Spike-specific TCR breadth and depth.

The clonotype comes from an adult in good health. Here the sequenced sample was peripheral blood, taken on day 0 of AZD1222 vaccination. The genes are TRBV7-3 and TRBJ2-7; 10 bases are shared with TRBD1. This chain's CDR3 is CASSLGQGNYEQYF. In DNA form, the CDR3 reads TGTGCCAGCAGCTTGGGACAGGGGAACTACGAGCAGTACTTC.